These T cell receptor beta chains were read from a single sample in a study of T-cell reconstitution after alpha-beta-depleted transplantation in children. One entry per CDR3 protein results from TCRdb running MiXCR on the PCR reads. The sample has 250,000 to 300,000 distinct CDR3 sequences; roughly 7.8% are singletons. The sequences come from peripheral blood, collected 360 days after TCRalphabeta/CD19-depleted stem cell transplant. Receptor source: a female patient aged 2-15 years who had a stem cell transplant for Fanconi anemia, so the T cells may come from the graft donor. Each CDR3 is given with its conserved first and last residue. The D gene is left open where the match is weak. Some rows mark clone size as missing; the rest say once, few, many or name a class of expanded clone.

D	size	V	J	CDR3	DNA
NA	many	TRBV24-1	TRBJ2-1	CATSDLNLGEQFF	TGTGCCACCAGTGATTTGAACTTAGGAGAGCAGTTCTTC
TRBD2	many	TRBV28	TRBJ2-7	CASYGLAGDSSYEQYF	TGTGCCAGCTATGGACTAGCGGGAGACAGCTCCTACGAGCAGTACTTC
NA	many	TRBV29-1	TRBJ1-1	CSVEDTMRTEAFF	TGCAGCGTTGAGGACACAATGCGGACTGAAGCTTTCTTT
NA	many	TRBV7-9	TRBJ2-3	CASSSSWDPHLF	TGTGCCAGCAGCTCATCCTGGGACCCACACCTTTTT
NA	few	TRBV25-1	TRBJ1-1	CASSQLETPSYLETEAFF	TGTGCCAGCAGTCAACTAGAGACCCCCTCTTATCTCGAGACTGAAGCTTTCTTT
NA	many	TRBV7-9	TRBJ2-7	CASRSNGREQYF	TGTGCCAGCAGATCCAATGGAAGGGAGCAGTACTTC
NA	many	TRBV7-2	TRBJ2-5	CASSFPQETQYF	TGTGCCAGCAGCTTTCCCCAAGAGACCCAGTACTTC
TRBD2	NA	TRBV10-3	TRBJ2-1	CATMGTSGGALTYNEQFF	TGTGCCACCATGGGGACTAGCGGGGGGGCCTTAACCTACAATGAGCAGTTCTTC
NA	few	TRBV20-1	TRBJ1-1	CRAWGGTEAFF	TGCAGGGCGTGGGGCGGCACTGAAGCTTTCTTT
NA	many	TRBV12-3/TRBV12-4	TRBJ1-1	CASSFGLGLTEAFF	TGTGCCAGCAGTTTCGGGCTCGGCCTCACTGAAGCTTTCTTT
TRBD2	few	TRBV20-1	TRBJ2-3	CSASRGLALSPSTDTQYF	TGCAGTGCTAGTAGGGGACTAGCGTTGTCCCCTAGCACAGATACGCAGTATTTT
TRBD1	NA	TRBV6-4	TRBJ2-2	CASSARTGQTGELFF	TGTGCCAGCAGCGCCCGGACAGGGCAGACCGGGGAGCTGTTTTTT
NA	few	TRBV5-6	TRBJ1-1	CASSLTRMDTEAFF	TGTGCCAGCAGCTTGACCAGAATGGACACTGAAGCTTTCTTT
TRBD2	NA	TRBV9	TRBJ2-1	CASSVGLAGFRGNEQFF	TGTGCCAGCAGCGTAGGGCTAGCGGGTTTCAGGGGCAATGAGCAGTTCTTC
TRBD1	many	TRBV2	TRBJ1-5	CASKGPGGEGSNQPQHF	TGTGCCAGCAAAGGCCCAGGGGGCGAGGGTAGCAATCAGCCCCAGCATTTT
NA	many	TRBV5-1	TRBJ1-1	CASSPLGGIITEAFF	TGCGCCAGCAGCCCGCTAGGCGGGATCATCACTGAAGCTTTCTTT
NA	few	TRBV6-5	TRBJ2-1	CASGRARGEQFF	TGTGCCAGCGGCAGGGCGCGCGGTGAGCAGTTCTTC
NA	many	TRBV20-1	TRBJ2-1	CSARTPDRFNEQFF	TGCAGTGCTAGGACTCCGGACAGATTCAATGAGCAGTTCTTC
TRBD2	few	TRBV27	TRBJ2-1	CASSLFWLGTSGASSYNEQFF	TGTGCCAGCAGTTTATTTTGGTTGGGGACTAGCGGGGCGAGCTCCTACAATGAGCAGTTCTTC
NA	few	TRBV25-1	TRBJ1-1	CASSEFFSENTEAFF	TGTGCCAGCAGTGAATTTTTTTCGGAGAACACTGAAGCTTTCTTT
TRBD2	few	TRBV20-1	TRBJ2-3	CSASLAGGRTDTQYF	TGCAGTGCTTCCCTCGCGGGGGGACGCACAGATACGCAGTATTTT
NA	few	TRBV6-2/TRBV6-3	TRBJ1-1	CASSTGTPNTEAFF	TGTGCCAGCAGCACCGGGACCCCGAACACTGAAGCTTTCTTT
NA	NA	TRBV5-1	TRBJ1-2	CASSLESQYGYTF	TGCGCCAGCAGCTTGGAGTCGCAATATGGCTACACCTTC
NA	NA	TRBV7-6	TRBJ2-1	CASSLVGYEQFF	TGTGCCAGCAGCTTAGTAGGGTATGAGCAGTTCTTC
TRBD2	NA	TRBV7-3	TRBJ2-7	CASSLSAPGLADEQYF	TGTGCCAGCAGCTTATCGGCTCCGGGACTAGCGGACGAGCAGTACTTC
TRBD2	few	TRBV20-1	TRBJ2-2	CSAAYSGGNTGELFF	TGCAGTGCCGCTTATAGCGGGGGGAACACCGGGGAGCTGTTTTTT
NA	NA	TRBV20-1	TRBJ2-7	CSARQEINYEQYF	TGCAGTGCCCGACAGGAAATCAATTACGAGCAGTACTTC
TRBD1	many	TRBV7-6	TRBJ2-2	CASSTRTGTGELFF	TGTGCCAGCAGCACTCGGACAGGCACCGGGGAGCTGTTTTTT
TRBD2	few	TRBV19	TRBJ2-1	CASSIGLAGAYLEQFF	TGTGCCAGTAGTATAGGGTTAGCGGGAGCTTATCTTGAGCAGTTCTTC
NA	NA	TRBV11-2	TRBJ2-1	CASSLERSSTSNEQFF	TGTGCCAGCAGCTTAGAAAGGTCTAGCACATCGAATGAGCAGTTCTTC
TRBD1	NA	TRBV14	TRBJ2-6	CASSQDPTGGWSGANVLTF	TGTGCCAGCAGCCAAGATCCGACAGGGGGCTGGTCTGGGGCCAACGTCCTGACTTTC
NA	many	TRBV5-1	TRBJ1-2	CASSQTLSYGYTF	TGCGCCAGCAGCCAAACACTGAGCTATGGCTACACCTTC
NA	many	TRBV7-6	TRBJ1-2	CASSLLFPEGYTF	TGTGCCAGCAGCTTATTGTTCCCGGAGGGCTACACCTTC
NA	NA	TRBV11-2	TRBJ1-2	CASSLLGGGYTF	TGTGCCAGCAGCTTGCTCGGTGGAGGCTACACCTTC
NA	few	TRBV11-2	TRBJ1-1	CASSARALNTEAFF	TGTGCCAGCAGCGCCCGGGCCCTCAACACTGAAGCTTTCTTT
TRBD2	many	TRBV28	TRBJ2-5	CASSQTSAQETQYF	TGTGCCAGCAGTCAGACTAGCGCCCAAGAGACCCAGTACTTC
TRBD2	few	TRBV5-1	TRBJ2-2	CASSLELAGPPNTGELFF	TGCGCCAGCAGCTTGGAATTAGCGGGGCCCCCGAACACCGGGGAGCTGTTTTTT
NA	many	TRBV15	TRBJ2-7	CATSSPLGPTYEQYF	TGTGCCACCAGCAGCCCTTTAGGGCCAACCTACGAGCAGTACTTC
NA	many	TRBV5-1	TRBJ2-7	CASSLEQENYEQYF	TGCGCCAGCAGCTTGGAACAGGAAAATTACGAGCAGTACTTC
TRBD1	few	TRBV7-2	TRBJ1-4	CASRGDSANEKLFF	TGTGCCAGCAGAGGGGACAGCGCAAATGAAAAACTGTTTTTT
NA	many	TRBV12-3/TRBV12-4	TRBJ2-7	CASSLFSSYEQYF	TGTGCCAGCAGTTTATTTAGCTCCTACGAGCAGTACTTC
NA	many	TRBV4-2	TRBJ2-7	CASSQDPSGLEQYF	TGTGCCAGCAGCCAAGATCCCTCCGGCCTCGAGCAGTACTTC
TRBD2	many	TRBV5-6	TRBJ2-1	CASSLVSGGTLGNEQFF	TGTGCCAGCAGCTTGGTATCGGGAGGGACACTTGGGAATGAGCAGTTCTTC
TRBD1	many	TRBV12-3/TRBV12-4	TRBJ2-5	CASSLDRGGETQYF	TGTGCCAGCAGCCTGGACAGGGGGGGAGAGACCCAGTACTTC
NA	many	TRBV10-3	TRBJ1-2	CAISESWGYTF	TGTGCCATCAGTGAGTCGTGGGGCTACACCTTC
NA	many	TRBV29-1	TRBJ2-3	CSAGWGERDTQYF	TGCAGCGCTGGATGGGGAGAGAGAGATACGCAGTATTTT
TRBD2	many	TRBV10-2	TRBJ2-2	CASSVMGGTGELFF	TGCGCCAGCAGTGTAATGGGGGGGACCGGGGAGCTGTTTTTT
NA	NA	TRBV6-5	TRBJ2-3	CASSYSRLTDTQYF	TGTGCCAGCAGTTACTCGAGATTGACAGATACGCAGTATTTT